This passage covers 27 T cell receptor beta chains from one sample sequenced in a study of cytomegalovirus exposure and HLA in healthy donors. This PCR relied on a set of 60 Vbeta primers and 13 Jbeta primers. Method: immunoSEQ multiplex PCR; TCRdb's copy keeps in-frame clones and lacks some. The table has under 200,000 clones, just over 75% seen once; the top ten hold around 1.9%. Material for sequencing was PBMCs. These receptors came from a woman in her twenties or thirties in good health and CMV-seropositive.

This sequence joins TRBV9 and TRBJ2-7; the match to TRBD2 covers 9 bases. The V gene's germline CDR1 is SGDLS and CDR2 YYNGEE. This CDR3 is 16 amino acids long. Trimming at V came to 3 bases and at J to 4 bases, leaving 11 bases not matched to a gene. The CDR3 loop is CASSAGLAGPYYEQYF. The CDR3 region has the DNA TGTGCCAGCAGCGCCGGGCTAGCGGGACCCTATTACGAGCAGTACTTC. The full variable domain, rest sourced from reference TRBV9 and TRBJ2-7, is DSGVTQTPKHLITATGQRVTLRCSPRSGDLSVYWYQQSLDQGLQFLIQYYNGEERAKGNILERFSAQQFPDLHSELNLSSLELGDSALYFCASSAGLAGPYYEQYFGPGTRLTVT.

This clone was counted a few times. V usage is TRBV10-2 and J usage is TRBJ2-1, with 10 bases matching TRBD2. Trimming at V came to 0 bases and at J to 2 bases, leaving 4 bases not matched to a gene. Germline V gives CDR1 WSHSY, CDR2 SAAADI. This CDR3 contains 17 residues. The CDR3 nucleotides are TGCGCCAGCAGTGAGTCCCTAGCGGGAGTAGCCTACAATGAGCAGTTCTTC. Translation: CASSESLAGVAYNEQFF.

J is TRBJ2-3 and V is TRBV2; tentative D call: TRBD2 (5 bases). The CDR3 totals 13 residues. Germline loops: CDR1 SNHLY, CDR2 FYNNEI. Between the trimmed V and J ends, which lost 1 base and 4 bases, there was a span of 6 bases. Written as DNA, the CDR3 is TGTGCCAGCAGTGAAGAGGGAGCAGATACGCAGTATTTT. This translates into CASSEEGADTQYF.

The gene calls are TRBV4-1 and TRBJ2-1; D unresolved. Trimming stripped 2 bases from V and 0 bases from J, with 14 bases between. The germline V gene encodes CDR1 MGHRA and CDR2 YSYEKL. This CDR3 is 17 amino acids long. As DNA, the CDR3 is TGCGCCAGCAGCCAACCGACGTTAGCCGGCTCCTACAATGAGCAGTTCTTC. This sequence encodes CASSQPTLAGSYNEQFF.

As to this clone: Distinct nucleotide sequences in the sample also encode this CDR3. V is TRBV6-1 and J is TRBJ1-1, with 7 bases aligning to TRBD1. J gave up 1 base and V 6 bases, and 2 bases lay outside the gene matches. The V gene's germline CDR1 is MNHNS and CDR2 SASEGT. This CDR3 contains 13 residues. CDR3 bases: TGTGCCAGCAGACCAGGGGGGAACACTGAAGCTTTCTTT. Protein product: CASRPGGNTEAFF.

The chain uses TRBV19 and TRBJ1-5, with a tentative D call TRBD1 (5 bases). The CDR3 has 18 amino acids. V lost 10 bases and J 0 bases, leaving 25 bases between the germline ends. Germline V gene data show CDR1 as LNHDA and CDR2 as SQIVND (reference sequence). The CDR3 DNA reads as TGTGCCACCTCGCCGTCAGAGCCGGGGGTTTATAGCAATCAGCCCCAGCATTTT. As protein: CATSPSEPGVYSNQPQHF.

CDR3 nucleotides: TGCGCCAGCAGTTTCCTAGCGGGAGCCGGTGAGCAGTTCTTC. Translating gives CASSFLAGAGEQFF. The chain joins TRBV5-1 to TRBJ2-1, with 10 bases lining up with TRBD2. The CDR3 extends over 14 amino acids. Germline V gene sequence: CDR1 SGHRS, CDR2 YFSETQ. J gave up 9 bases and V 5 bases, and 8 bases lay outside the gene matches. Full variable domain (missing parts from reference TRBV5-1 and TRBJ2-1): KAGVTQTPRYLIKTRGQQVTLSCSPISGHRSVSWYQQTPGQGLQFLFEYFSETQRNKGNFPGRFSGRQFSNSRSEMNVSTLELGDSALYLCASSFLAGAGEQFFGPGTRLTVL.

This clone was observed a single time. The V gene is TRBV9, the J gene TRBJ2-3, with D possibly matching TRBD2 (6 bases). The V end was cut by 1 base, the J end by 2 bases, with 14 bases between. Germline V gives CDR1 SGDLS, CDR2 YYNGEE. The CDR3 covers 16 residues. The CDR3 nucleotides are TGTGCCAGCAGCGTATTTCTGGGGGGAGACACAGATACGCAGTATTTT. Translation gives CASSVFLGGDTDTQYF. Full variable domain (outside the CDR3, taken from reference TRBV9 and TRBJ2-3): DSGVTQTPKHLITATGQRVTLRCSPRSGDLSVYWYQQSLDQGLQFLIQYYNGEERAKGNILERFSAQQFPDLHSELNLSSLELGDSALYFCASSVFLGGDTDTQYFGPGTRLTVL.

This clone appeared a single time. DNA of the CDR3: TGCGCCAGCAGCTCGGGACTCCTGCATAGCTCCTATAATTCACCCCTCCACTTT. Protein product: CASSSGLLHSSYNSPLHF. The chain couples TRBV5-1 to TRBJ1-6; D is perhaps TRBD1 (5 bases). V shed 3 bases and J shed 0 bases, with 16 bases lying between them. The CDR3 is made up of 18 amino acids. The germline CDR1 and CDR2 sequences are SGHRS and YFSETQ. Filled out from reference TRBV5-1 and TRBJ1-6, the complete variable domain reads KAGVTQTPRYLIKTRGQQVTLSCSPISGHRSVSWYQQTPGQGLQFLFEYFSETQRNKGNFPGRFSGRQFSNSRSEMNVSTLELGDSALYLCASSSGLLHSSYNSPLHFGNGTRLTVT.

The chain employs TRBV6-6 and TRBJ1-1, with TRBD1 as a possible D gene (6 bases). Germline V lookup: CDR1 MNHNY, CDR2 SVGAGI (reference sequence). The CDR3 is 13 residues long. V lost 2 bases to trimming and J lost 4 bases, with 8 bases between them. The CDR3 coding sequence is TGTGCCAGCAGTTACCAAGGGGGCACTGAAGCTTTCTTT. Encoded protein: CASSYQGGTEAFF.

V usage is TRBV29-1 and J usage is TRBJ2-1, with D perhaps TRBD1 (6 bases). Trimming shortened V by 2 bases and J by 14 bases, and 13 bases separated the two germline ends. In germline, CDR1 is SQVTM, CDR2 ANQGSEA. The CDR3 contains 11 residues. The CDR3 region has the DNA TGCAGCGTTGAAAGGGGGAGAGATGAGTTCTTC. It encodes CSVERGRDEFF.

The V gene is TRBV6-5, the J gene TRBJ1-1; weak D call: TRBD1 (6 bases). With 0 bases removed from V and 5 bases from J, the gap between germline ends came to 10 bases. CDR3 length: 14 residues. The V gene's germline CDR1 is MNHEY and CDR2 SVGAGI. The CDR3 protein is CASSYSGADTEAFF. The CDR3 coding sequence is TGTGCCAGCAGTTACTCGGGGGCTGATACTGAAGCTTTCTTT.

The CDR3 DNA follows: TGCAGCGTGGGGGACAGGGGGAATCAGCCCCAGCATTTT. It specifies CSVGDRGNQPQHF. The chain links TRBV29-1 to TRBJ1-5, with 11 positions matching TRBD1. Germline V gene lookup returns CDR1 SQVTM and CDR2 ANQGSEA. V shed 6 bases and J 4 bases; nucleotides not matched to a gene: 2. This CDR3 is built from 13 residues.

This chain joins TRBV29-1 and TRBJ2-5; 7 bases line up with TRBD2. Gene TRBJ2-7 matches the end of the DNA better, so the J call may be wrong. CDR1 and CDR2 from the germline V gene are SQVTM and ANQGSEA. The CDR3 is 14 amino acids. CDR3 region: CSVEEDGGVYEQYF. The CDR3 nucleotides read TGCAGCGTTGAGGAAGATGGGGGGGTCTACGAGCAGTACTTC.

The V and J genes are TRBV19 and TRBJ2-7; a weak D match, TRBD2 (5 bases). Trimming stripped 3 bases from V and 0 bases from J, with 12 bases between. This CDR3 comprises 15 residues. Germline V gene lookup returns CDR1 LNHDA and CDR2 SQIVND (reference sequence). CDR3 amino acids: CASSMGSQFSYEQYF. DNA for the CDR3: TGTGCCAGTAGTATGGGGAGCCAATTCTCCTACGAGCAGTACTTC. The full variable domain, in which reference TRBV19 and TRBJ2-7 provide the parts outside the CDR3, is DGGITQSPKYLFRKEGQNVTLSCEQNLNHDAMYWYRQDPGQGLRLIYYSQIVNDFQKGDIAEGYSVSREKKESFPLTVTSAQKNPTAFYLCASSMGSQFSYEQYFGPGTRLTVT.

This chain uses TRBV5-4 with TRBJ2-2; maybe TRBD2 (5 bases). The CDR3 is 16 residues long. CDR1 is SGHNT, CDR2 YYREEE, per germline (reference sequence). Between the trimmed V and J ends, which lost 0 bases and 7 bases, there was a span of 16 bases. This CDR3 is CASSLVSGFSFGELFF. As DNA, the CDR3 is TGTGCCAGCAGCTTGGTCTCGGGGTTCAGTTTCGGGGAGCTGTTTTTT.

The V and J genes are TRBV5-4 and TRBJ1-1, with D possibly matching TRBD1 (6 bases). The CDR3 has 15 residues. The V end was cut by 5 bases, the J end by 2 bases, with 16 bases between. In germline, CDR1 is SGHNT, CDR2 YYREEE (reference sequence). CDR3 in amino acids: CASSPIGGANTEAFF. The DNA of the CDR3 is TGTGCCAGCAGTCCAATTGGGGGGGCTAACACTGAAGCTTTCTTT. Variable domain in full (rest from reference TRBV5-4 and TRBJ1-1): ETGVTQSPTHLIKTRGQQVTLRCSSQSGHNTVSWYQQALGQGPQFIFQYYREEENGRGNFPPRFSGLQFPNYSSELNVNALELDDSALYLCASSPIGGANTEAFFGQGTRLTVV.

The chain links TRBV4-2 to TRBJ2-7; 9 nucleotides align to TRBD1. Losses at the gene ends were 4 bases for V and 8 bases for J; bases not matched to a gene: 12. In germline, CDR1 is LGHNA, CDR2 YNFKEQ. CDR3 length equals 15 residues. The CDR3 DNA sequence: TGTGCCAGCAGCCCCCGGACGGGACAGGGTTTTCAGCAGTACTTC. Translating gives CASSPRTGQGFQQYF.

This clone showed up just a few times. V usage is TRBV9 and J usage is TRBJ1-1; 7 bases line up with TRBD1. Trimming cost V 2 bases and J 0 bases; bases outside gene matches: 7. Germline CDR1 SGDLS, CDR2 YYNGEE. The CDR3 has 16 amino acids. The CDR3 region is CASSVEWTGLNTEAFF. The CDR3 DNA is TGTGCCAGCAGCGTGGAATGGACAGGACTGAACACTGAAGCTTTCTTT.

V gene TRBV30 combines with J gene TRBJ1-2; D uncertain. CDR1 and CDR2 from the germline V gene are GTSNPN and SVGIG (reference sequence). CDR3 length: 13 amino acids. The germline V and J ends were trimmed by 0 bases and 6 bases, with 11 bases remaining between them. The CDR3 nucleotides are TGTGCCTGGAGTGTAGTGAGGAGGGATGGCTACACCTTC. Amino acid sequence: CAWSVVRRDGYTF.

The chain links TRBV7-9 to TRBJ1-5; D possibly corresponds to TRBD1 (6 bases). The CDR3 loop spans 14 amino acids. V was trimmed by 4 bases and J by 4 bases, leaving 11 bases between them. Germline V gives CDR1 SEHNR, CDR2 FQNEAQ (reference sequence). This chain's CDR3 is CASSSMGANQPQHF. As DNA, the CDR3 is TGTGCCAGCAGCTCAATGGGGGCGAATCAGCCCCAGCATTTT.

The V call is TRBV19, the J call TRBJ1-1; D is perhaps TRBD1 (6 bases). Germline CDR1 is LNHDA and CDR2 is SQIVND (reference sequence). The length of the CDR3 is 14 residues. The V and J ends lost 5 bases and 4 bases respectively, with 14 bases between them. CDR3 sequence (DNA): TGTGCCAGTAGTCTACAGGGCTCTGGCACTGAAGCTTTCTTT. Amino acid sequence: CASSLQGSGTEAFF.

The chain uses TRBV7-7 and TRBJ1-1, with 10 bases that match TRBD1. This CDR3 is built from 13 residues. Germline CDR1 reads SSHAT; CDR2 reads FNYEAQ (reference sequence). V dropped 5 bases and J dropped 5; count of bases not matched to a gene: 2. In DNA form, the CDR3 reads TGTGCCAGCAGCCCGGGACAGGGGACTGAAGCTTTCTTT. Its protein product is CASSPGQGTEAFF.

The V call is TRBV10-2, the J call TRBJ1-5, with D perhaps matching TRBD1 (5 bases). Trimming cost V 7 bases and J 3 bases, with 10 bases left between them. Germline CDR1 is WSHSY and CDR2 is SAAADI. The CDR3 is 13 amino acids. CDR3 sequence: CASNDRYNQPQHF. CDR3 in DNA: TGCGCCAGCAATGACAGATACAATCAGCCCCAGCATTTT.

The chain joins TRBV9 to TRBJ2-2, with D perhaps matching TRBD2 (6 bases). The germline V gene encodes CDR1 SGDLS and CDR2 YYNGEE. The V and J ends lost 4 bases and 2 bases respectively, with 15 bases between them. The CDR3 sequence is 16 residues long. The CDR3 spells CASSPRLDPNTGELFF. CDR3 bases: TGTGCCAGCAGCCCGAGACTAGACCCCAACACCGGGGAGCTGTTTTTT. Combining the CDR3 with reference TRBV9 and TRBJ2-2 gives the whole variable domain DSGVTQTPKHLITATGQRVTLRCSPRSGDLSVYWYQQSLDQGLQFLIQYYNGEERAKGNILERFSAQQFPDLHSELNLSSLELGDSALYFCASSPRLDPNTGELFFGEGSRLTVL.

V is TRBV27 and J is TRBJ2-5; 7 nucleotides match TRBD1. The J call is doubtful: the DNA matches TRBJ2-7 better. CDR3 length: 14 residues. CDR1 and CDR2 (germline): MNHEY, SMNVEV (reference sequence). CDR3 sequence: CASSLNRGSYEQYF. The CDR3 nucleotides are TGTGCCAGCAGTTTAAACAGGGGCTCCTACGAGCAGTACTTC.

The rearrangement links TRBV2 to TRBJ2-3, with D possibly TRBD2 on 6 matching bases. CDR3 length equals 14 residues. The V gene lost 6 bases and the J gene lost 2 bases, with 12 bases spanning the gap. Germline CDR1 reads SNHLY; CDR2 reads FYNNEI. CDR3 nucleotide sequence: TGTGCCAGCAGGGGAGGTCTAGCCACAGATACGCAGTATTTT. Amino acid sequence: CASRGGLATDTQYF.